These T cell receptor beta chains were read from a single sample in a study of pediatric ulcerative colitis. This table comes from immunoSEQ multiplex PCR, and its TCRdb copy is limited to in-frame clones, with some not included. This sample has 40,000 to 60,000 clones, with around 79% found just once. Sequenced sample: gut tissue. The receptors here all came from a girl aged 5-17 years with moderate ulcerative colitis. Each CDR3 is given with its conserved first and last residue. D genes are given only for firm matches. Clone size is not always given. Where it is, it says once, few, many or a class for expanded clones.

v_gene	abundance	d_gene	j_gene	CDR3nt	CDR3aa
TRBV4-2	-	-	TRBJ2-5	TGTGCCAGCAGCCAAGCAAGGGCGGAGACCCAGTACTTC	CASSQARAETQYF
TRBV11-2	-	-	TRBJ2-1	TGTGCCAGCAGCTTACCTTTCCCCAATGAGCAGTTCTTC	CASSLPFPNEQFF
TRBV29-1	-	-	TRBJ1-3	TGCAGCGTTGCAGGGTTTTCGACAGACCGCTCTGGAAACACCATATATTTT	CSVAGFSTDRSGNTIYF
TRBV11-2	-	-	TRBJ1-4	TGTGCCAGCAGCTTAGGGGGCCAGTGGAATGAAAAACTGTTTTTT	CASSLGGQWNEKLFF
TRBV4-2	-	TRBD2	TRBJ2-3	TGTGCCAGCAGCCAAGAAGACGGGAGGGCCCAGGGAGATACGCAGTATTTT	CASSQEDGRAQGDTQYF
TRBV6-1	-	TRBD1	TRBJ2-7	TGTGCCAGCAGGCAGGGGGTCTTTACCTACGAGCAGTACTTC	CASRQGVFTYEQYF
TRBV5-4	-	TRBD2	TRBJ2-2	TGTGCCAGCAGCTTGTTAACTAGCGGGAGCAGGTGGGGGGAGCTGTTTTTT	CASSLLTSGSRWGELFF
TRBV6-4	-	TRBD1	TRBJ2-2	TGTGCCAGCAGTGAACAGACAGGGGCGAACACCGGGGAGCTGTTTTTT	CASSEQTGANTGELFF
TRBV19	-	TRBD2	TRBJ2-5	TGTGCCAGTAGTATAGATATAGCGGGGGGTTGGGAGACCCAGTACTTC	CASSIDIAGGWETQYF
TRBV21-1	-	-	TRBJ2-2	TGTGCCAGCAGGTTGTATCCACCCGGGGAGCTGTTTTTT	CASRLYPPGELFF
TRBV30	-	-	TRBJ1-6	TGTGCCTGGAGGGGCTTCAATTCACCCCTCCACTTT	CAWRGFNSPLHF
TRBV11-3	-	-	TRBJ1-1	TGTGCCAGCAGCTTAGGAGGGAGCGGAGCTTTCTTT	CASSLGGSGAFF
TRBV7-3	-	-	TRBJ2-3	TGTGCCAGCAGCGATCAGGGGGGCGGAGCTAGCACAGATACGCAGTATTTT	CASSDQGGGASTDTQYF
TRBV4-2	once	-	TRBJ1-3	TGTGCCAGCAGCCAAACTTCCGGGGCCTCTACGGGGGGAAACACCATATATTTT	CASSQTSGASTGGNTIYF
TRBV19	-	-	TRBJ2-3	TGTGCCAGTAGTTTTGAAACCACAGATACGCAGTATTTT	CASSFETTDTQYF
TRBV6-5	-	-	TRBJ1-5	TGTGCCAGCAGTTACTCGAGAAATAGCAATCAGCCCCAGCATTTT	CASSYSRNSNQPQHF
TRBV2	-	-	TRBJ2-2	TGTGCCAGCAGTAAGACAGGGAACACCGGGGAGCTGTTTTTT	CASSKTGNTGELFF
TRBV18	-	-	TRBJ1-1	TGTGCCAGCTCACCGCTTGTGATTGGAAGGTTAATGAACACTGAAGCTTTCTTT	CASSPLVIGRLMNTEAFF
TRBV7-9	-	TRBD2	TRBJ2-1	TGTGCCAGCATGCTAGCGGCTAGCAATGAGCAGTTCTTC	CASMLAASNEQFF
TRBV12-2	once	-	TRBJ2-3	TGTGCAAGTCGCTGGACTAGCGGGGGGACAGATACGCAGTATTTT	CASRWTSGGTDTQYF
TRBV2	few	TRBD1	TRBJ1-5	TGTGCCAGCAGTGAATTGGGGGACAGGGTCTCCCCCCAGCATTTT	CASSELGDRVSPQHF
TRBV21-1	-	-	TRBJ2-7	TGTGCCAGGGGGCGGGGGGACAGAAGATACGAGCAGTACTTC	CARGRGDRRYEQYF
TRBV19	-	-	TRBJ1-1	TGTGCCAGTAGTAGAGCCCCACAGGCGAACACTGAAGCTTTCTTT	CASSRAPQANTEAFF
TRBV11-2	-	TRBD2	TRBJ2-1	TGTGCCAGCAGCTCCGGGACTAGCGGATACAATGAGCAGTTCTTC	CASSSGTSGYNEQFF
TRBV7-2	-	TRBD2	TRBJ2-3	TGTGCCAGCAGCTCCCCCGCGGGAGGGCTAGCAGATACGCAGTATTTT	CASSSPAGGLADTQYF
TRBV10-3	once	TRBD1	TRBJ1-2	TGTGCCATCAATTCGGACAGGGGAAGGAATGGCTACACCTTC	CAINSDRGRNGYTF
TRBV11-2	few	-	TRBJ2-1	TGTGCCAGCAGCTTAGCCGGGACCTACAATGAGCAGTTCTTC	CASSLAGTYNEQFF
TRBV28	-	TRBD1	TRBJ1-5	TGTGCCAGCAGTTACGGACAGGGCAATCAGCCCCAGCATTTT	CASSYGQGNQPQHF
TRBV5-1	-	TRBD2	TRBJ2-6	TGCGCCAGCAGCTTGGGGGAGGGAGCCCCTGGGGCCAACGTCCTGACTTTC	CASSLGEGAPGANVLTF